This T cell receptor (beta chain) derives from a study of low-dose radiotherapy and immunotherapy resistance in tumors (dated 2022 in TCRdb). Background for the entire study: Patients in Cohort 1 were given 0.5 Gy per fraction every 2 weeks, and the prescribed total PTV dose was 6.5 Gy. Randomization of trial participants into treatment groups was not performed. Intravenous cyclophosphamide at 200 mg/m2 was administered every two weeks, one day ahead of each radiation and immunotherapy administration. Starting on cycle 1 day 1, patients took 300 mg of aspirin by mouth once a day for four cycles. For Cohort 2, the dose was 1 Gy per fraction given every two weeks, adding up to 13 Gy in total across 26 weeks. Nivolumab was administered intravenously as a 240 mg flat dose every two weeks, and ipilimumab was administered intravenously at 1 mg/kg every six weeks. Eight patients were included in the translational analysis: three from the first dose cohort and the first five from the second dose cohort.

To note about this clonotype: The antigen this receptor binds is unknown. Per-base quality was not reported, and no clone a single base away is much larger than it.

To make first-strand cDNA, Superscript III was used along with a set of TRAV- and TRBV-specific primers so that both the TCRalpha and TCRbeta chains were covered. TCRs were amplified with Phusion for roughly 19 PCR cycles, with a constant-region primer paired with the adapter attached to the V primers. The MessageAmp II aRNA Amplification Kit was used to amplify the isolated mRNA, with in vitro transcription run for under 20 hours at 37 degrees C. mRNA for TCR sequencing was isolated with the Dynabeads mRNA DIRECT Purification Kit. Indexed Illumina adapters were added in a second Phusion PCR of about 24 cycles, after which AMPure XP beads were used to purify the products. Deep sequencing of the TCRalpha and TCRbeta libraries was carried out on an Illumina MiniSeq instrument. The published analysis was carried out like this. Custom Perl scripts were used to pool TCR sequences that encoded the same protein, to remove out-of-frame sequences, and to calculate the abundance of each clonotype. Any TCR sequence backed by just one read was left out of the analysis. The metrics used to describe the repertoires included Shannon entropy, Gini index, clonality, richness, and the frequency of TCRs shared between repertoires. Using fastp trimming at Q25 and MiXCR clonotype assembly, TCRdb reanalyzed the public sequencing data and kept in-frame beta chains. Each CDR3 protein gets just one entry, which takes the most common genes and DNA from the rows behind it. The V and J calls shown here were made by TCRdb, not taken from the authors' results. The sample yields roughly 38,000 distinct CDR3 sequences; roughly 20% were counted once. Of the sample, about 9.2% falls within the top ten clones.

In the germline V gene, CDR1 corresponds to MNHEY and CDR2 to SVGEGT. The V and J ends are trimmed by 6 bases and 6 bases, leaving 18 bases between them. Its CDR3 holds 14 amino acids, cysteine through phenylalanine. CDR3 DNA only is kept here, 42 bases in frame from base 1. The label giving this sample's time point can be read as: after trial treatment. The treatment or condition tag for this specimen amounts to: LDRT plus nivolumab, ipilimumab, low-dose cyclophosphamide and aspirin (RACIN trial). The donors took part in RACIN, a single-arm, phase I, dose-escalation trial that combined nivolumab, ipilimumab, aspirin, low-dose cyclophosphamide and low-dose radiotherapy. Eligible patients had advanced, TIL-negative solid tumors.

The sequencing used PBMCs, collected after low-dose radiotherapy plus immunotherapy. This clonotype originated in a female donor with ovarian cancer. The chain is encoded by TRBV6-2 or TRBV6-3 joined to TRBJ2-7; the D region possibly corresponds to TRBD1 (6 bases align). The bases read TGTGCCAGCAGGTCCGCCAACAGGGCGGGCGAGCAGTACTTC. Its protein product is CASRSANRAGEQYF.